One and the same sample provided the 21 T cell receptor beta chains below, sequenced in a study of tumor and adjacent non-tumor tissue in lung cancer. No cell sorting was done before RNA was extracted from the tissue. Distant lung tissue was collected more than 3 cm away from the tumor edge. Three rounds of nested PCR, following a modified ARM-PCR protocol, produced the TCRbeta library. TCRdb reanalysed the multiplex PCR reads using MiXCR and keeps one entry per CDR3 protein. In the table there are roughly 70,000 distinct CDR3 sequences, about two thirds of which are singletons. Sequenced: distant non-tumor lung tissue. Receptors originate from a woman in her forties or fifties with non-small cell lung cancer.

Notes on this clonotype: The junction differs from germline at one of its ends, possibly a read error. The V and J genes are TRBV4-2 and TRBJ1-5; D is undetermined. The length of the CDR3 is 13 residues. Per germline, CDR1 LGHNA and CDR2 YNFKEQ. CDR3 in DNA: TGTGCCAGCAGTCAAGATATGGGTCAACCCCAGCATTTT. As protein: CASSQDMGQPQHF.

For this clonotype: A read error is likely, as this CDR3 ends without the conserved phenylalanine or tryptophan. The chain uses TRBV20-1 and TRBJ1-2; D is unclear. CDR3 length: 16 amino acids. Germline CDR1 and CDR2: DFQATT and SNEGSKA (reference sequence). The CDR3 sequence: CSARVDGSKVTYDYTL. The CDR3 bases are TGCAGTGCTAGAGTGGACGGGTCTAAGGTCACCTATGACTACACCTTG.

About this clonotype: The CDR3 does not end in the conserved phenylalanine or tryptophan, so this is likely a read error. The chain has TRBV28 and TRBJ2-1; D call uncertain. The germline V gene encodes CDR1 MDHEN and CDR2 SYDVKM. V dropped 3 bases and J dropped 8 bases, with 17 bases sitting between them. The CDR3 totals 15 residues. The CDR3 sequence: CASSFFTVRKYEQFL. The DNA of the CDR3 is TGTGCCAGCAGTTTTTTCACTGTCCGTAAATATGAGCAGTTCTTA.

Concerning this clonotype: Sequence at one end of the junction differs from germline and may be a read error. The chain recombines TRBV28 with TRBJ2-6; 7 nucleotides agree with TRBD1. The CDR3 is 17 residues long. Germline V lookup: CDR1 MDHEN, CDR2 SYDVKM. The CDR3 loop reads CASSGETGKSGANVPTF. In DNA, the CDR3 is TGTGCCAGCAGTGGGGAGACAGGGAAATCTGGGGCCAACGTCCCGACTTTC.

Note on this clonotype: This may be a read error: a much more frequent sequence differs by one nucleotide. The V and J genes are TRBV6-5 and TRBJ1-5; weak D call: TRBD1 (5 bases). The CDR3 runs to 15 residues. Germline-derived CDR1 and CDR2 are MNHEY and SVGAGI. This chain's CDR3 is CASRRTPHSDQPQHF. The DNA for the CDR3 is TGTGCCAGCAGGAGGACACCTCATAGCGATCAGCCCCAGCATTTT.

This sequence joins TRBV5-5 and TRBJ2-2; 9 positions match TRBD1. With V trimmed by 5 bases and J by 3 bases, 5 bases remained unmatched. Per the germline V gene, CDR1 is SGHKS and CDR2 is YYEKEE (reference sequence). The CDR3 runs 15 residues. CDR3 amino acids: CASSKQGAYTGELFF. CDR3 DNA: TGTGCCAGCAGTAAACAGGGGGCCTACACCGGGGAGCTGTTTTTT. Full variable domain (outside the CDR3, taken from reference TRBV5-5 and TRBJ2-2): DAGVTQSPTHLIKTRGQQVTLRCSPISGHKSVSWYQQVLGQGPQFIFQYYEKEERGRGNFPDRFSARQFPNYSSELNVNALLLGDSALYLCASSKQGAYTGELFFGEGSRLTVL.

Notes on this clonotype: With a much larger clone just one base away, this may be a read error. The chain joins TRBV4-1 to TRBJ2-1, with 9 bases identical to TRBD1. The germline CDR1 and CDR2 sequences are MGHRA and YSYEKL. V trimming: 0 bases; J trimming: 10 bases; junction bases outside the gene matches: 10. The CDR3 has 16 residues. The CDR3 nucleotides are TGCGCCAGCAGCCAAGAAGTATTTGGGACAGGGAAGGAGCAGTTCTTC. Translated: CASSQEVFGTGKEQFF.

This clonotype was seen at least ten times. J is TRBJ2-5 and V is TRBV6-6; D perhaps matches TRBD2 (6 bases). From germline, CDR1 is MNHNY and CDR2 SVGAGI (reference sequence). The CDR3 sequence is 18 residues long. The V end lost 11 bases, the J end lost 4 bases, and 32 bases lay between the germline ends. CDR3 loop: CAFQPSGRHTGEGETQYF. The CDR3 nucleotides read TGTGCCTTTCAACCCTCGGGACGCCATACGGGAGAGGGAGAGACCCAGTACTTC.

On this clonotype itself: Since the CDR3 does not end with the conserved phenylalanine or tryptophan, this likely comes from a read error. The CDR3 is CASSARASSYNEQFL. CDR3 bases: TGTGCCAGCAGCGCACGAGCAAGCTCCTACAATGAGCAGTTCCTC. The J gene is TRBJ2-1, the V gene TRBV7-9; D not resolved. Germline values: CDR1 SEHNR, CDR2 FQNEAQ (reference sequence). Between the trimmed V and J ends, which lost 5 bases and 0 bases, there was a span of 11 bases. This CDR3 contains 15 residues.

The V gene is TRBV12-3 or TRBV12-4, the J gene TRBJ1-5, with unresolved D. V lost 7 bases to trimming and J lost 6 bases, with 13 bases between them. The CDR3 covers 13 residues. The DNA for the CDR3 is TGTGCCAGCAACTTGAAGACGTCTCAGCCCCAGCATTTT. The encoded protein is CASNLKTSQPQHF.

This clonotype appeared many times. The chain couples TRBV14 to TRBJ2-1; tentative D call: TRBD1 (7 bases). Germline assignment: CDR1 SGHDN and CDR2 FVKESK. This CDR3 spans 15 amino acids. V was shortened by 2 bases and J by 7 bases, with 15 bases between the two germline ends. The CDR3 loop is CASSQPSGGRNEQFF. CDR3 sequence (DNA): TGTGCCAGCAGCCAACCCTCAGGGGGGAGGAATGAGCAGTTCTTC.

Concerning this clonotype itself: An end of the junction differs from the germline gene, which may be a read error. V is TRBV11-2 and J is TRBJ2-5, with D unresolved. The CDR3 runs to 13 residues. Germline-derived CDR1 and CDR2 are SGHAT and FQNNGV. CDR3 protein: CATSLGQWETQYF. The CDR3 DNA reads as TGTGCCACCAGCTTAGGTCAGTGGGAGACCCAGTACTTC.

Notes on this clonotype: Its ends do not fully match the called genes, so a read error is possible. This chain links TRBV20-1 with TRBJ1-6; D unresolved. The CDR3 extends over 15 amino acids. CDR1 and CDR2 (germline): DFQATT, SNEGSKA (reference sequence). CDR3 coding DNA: TGCAGTGCTCCAGGTCCTGGGCCCTATAATTCACACCTCCACTTT. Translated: CSAPGPGPYNSHLHF.

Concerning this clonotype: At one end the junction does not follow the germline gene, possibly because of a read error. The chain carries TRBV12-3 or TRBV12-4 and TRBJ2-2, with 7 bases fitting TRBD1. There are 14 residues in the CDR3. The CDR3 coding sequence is TGTGCCAGCCTCAGGACAGGTGGCACCGGGGAACTGTTTTTT. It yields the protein CASLRTGGTGELFF.

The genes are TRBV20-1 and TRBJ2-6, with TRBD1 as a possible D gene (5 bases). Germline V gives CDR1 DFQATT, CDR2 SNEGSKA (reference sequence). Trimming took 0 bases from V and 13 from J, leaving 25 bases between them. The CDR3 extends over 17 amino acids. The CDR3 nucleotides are TGCAGTGCTAGAGACTTAGCACAGGCCTCTGGGGCTATAGTCCTGACTTTC. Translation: CSARDLAQASGAIVLTF.

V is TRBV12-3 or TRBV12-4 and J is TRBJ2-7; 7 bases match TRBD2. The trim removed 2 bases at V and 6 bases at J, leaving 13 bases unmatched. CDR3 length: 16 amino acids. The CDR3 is CASSLLVGGPWVEQYF. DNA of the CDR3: TGTGCCAGCAGTTTACTAGTGGGAGGGCCCTGGGTCGAGCAGTACTTC.

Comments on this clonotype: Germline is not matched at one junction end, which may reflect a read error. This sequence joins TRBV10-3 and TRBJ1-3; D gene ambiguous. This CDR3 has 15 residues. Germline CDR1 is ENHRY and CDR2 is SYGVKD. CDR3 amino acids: CTISESDFSGNTIYF. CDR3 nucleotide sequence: TGTACCATCAGTGAGTCGGATTTCTCTGGAAACACCATATATTTT.

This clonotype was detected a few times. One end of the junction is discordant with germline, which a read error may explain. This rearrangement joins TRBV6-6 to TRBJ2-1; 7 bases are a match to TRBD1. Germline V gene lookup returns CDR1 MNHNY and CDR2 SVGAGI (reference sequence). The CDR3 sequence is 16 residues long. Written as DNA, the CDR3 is TGTACCAGCAGTTACTCGAGGGTGCCAGGGGGATATGAGCAGTTCTTC. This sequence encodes CTSSYSRVPGGYEQFF.

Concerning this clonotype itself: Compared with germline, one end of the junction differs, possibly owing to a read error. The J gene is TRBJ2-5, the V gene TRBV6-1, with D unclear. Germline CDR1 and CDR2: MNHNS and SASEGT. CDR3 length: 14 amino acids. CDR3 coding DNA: TGTGCCAGCATACCTCAGGATCTAAGTGAGACCCTGTACTTC. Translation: CASIPQDLSETLYF.

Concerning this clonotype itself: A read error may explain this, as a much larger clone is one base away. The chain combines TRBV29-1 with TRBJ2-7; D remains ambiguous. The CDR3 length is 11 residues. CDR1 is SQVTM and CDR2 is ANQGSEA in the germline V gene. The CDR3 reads CSVVVYYEHYF. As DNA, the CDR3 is TGCAGCGTTGTGGTCTACTACGAGCACTACTTC.

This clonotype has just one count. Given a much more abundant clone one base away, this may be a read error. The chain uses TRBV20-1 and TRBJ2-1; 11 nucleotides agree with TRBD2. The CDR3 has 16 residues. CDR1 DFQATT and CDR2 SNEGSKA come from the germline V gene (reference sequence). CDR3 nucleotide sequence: TGCAGTGCTAGTAATCAACTAGCGGGAGCTAGCTATGAGCTGTTCTTC. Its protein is CSASNQLAGASYELFF.